The TCR beta chain under discussion was sequenced for a study of shared clonotypes between healthy human individuals. The CDR3 totals 13 residues. V gave up 1 base and J gave up 2 bases, with 5 bases separating them. Germline V CDR1 and CDR2: MNHEY, SMNVEV (reference sequence). Generated by immunoSEQ multiplex PCR, the TCRdb table keeps only in-frame clones and is missing some. The sample contains about 2.3 million clones, roughly 90% of which appear only once. The sequenced sample consisted of naive CD4+ T cells from PBMCs. Subset indicated: CD45RA+ positively selected. The genes are TRBV27 and TRBJ1-2; no clear D gene. The receptor comes from a man between 18 and 35 years old in good health. Some clones in this sample may be carry-over from other donors' samples. The chain's CDR3 is CASSLYGNYGYTF. CDR3 DNA: TGTGCCAGCAGTTTATATGGGAACTATGGCTACACCTTC.